This T cell receptor beta chain was captured in a study of Ad26.COV2.S vaccination and SARS-CoV-2 variants. At the level of the study: Once or twice, 56 days apart, Ad26.COV2.S was delivered intramuscularly. Overall study findings and caveats: Vaccine and placebo recipients had comparable breadth of non-spike TCRs. TCR breadth and depth estimates may have understated total T cell responses.

Remarks on this clone: Its antigen is still unknown.

The CDR3 extends over 13 amino acids. Trimming took 1 base from V and 5 from J, leaving 6 bases between them. The germline V gene has CDR1 LGHDT and CDR2 YNNKEL (reference sequence). Sequencing used immunoSEQ multiplex PCR; TCRdb keeps in-frame clones, though not all of them. The sample holds hundreds of thousands of clones, approximately 87% seen once. This sample's treatment: around 19 received Ad26.COV2.S at low or high dose, single or two shots; 5 received placebo; per-sample allocation not given. On day 63 after the first injection, vaccine and placebo recipients gave samples. A Boston adult aged 18-55 years was the donor.

V is TRBV3-1 (or the pseudogene TRBV3-2) and J is TRBJ2-1; D gene unclear. This receptor was obtained from a person aged 18-65 years who received the Ad26.COV2.S COVID-19 vaccine or a placebo. Sample: peripheral blood, taken in a trial of Ad26.COV2.S vaccine versus placebo. CDR3 coding DNA: TGTGCCAGCAGCCAAGTGATAGACAATGAGCAGTTCTTC. Amino acid sequence: CASSQVIDNEQFF.